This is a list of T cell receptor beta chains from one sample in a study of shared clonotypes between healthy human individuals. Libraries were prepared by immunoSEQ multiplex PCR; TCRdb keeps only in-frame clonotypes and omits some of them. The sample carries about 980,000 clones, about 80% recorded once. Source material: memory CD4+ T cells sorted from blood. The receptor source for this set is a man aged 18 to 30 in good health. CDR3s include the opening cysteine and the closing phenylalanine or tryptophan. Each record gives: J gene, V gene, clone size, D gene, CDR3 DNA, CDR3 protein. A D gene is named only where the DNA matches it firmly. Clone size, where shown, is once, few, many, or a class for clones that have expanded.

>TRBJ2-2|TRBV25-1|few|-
TGTGCCAGTATTGGGCCGGGCGGAGGGGGAACCGGGGAGCTGTTTTTT
CASIGPGGGGTGELFF
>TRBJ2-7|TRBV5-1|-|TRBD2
TGCGCCAGCAGCCCTCCTAGCGGGGGGGTACGAGAGCAGTACTTC
CASSPPSGGVREQYF
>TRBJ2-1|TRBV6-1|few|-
TGTGCCAGCAGGGACCCAAACCAGTTTTACAATGAGCAGTTCTTC
CASRDPNQFYNEQFF
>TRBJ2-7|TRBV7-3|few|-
TGTGCCAGCAGCCGGAGCGCTGGGTACGAGCAGTACTTC
CASSRSAGYEQYF
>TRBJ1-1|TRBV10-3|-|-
TGTGCCTCCGCGGAATCGGGGGGCTTGACTGAAGCTTTCTTT
CASAESGGLTEAFF
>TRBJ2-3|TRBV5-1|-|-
TGCGCCAGCAGCTTGAATCCGCGATTCACAGATACGCAGTATTTT
CASSLNPRFTDTQYF
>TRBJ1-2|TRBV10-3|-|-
TGTGCCATCAGTGAGGGCAGGGCTGGCTACACCTTC
CAISEGRAGYTF
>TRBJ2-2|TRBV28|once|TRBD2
TGTGCCAGCAGCGCTAGCGGGAGGCCACCATTCACCGGGGAGCTGTTTTTT
CASSASGRPPFTGELFF
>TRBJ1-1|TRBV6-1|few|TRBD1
TGTGCCAGCAGTAGACAGGGTGAAGCTTTCTTT
CASSRQGEAFF
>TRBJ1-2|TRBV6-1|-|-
TGTGCCAGCAGTGTGGGCAGCGACATTTATGGCTACACCTTC
CASSVGSDIYGYTF
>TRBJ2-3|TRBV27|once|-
TGTGCCAGCAGTTCTAGGCCCGGCACAGATACGCAGTATTTT
CASSSRPGTDTQYF
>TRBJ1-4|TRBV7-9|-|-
TGTGCCAGCAGCTTGCGGGAATTGGAAAAACTGTTTTTT
CASSLRELEKLFF
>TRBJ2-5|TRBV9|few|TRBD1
TGTGCCAGCAGCGCGATCTCAGGGGGCGCGGAGACCCAGTACTTC
CASSAISGGAETQYF
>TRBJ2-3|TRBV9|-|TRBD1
TGTGCCAGCAGCGTAAGACAGGGAACAGGCACAGATACGCAGTATTTT
CASSVRQGTGTDTQYF
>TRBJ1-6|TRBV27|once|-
TGTGCCAGCAGTTTCCGATTGAACAGTGTAGGGTTAGGATCACCCCTCCACTTT
CASSFRLNSVGLGSPLHF
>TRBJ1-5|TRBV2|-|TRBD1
TGTGCCAGCAGTGGTACCCAGGGGGTTAGCAATCAGCCCCAGCATTTT
CASSGTQGVSNQPQHF
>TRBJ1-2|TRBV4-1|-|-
TGCGCCAGCAGCCCCGGGGGGGGCGCGGAGTATGGCTACACCTTC
CASSPGGGAEYGYTF
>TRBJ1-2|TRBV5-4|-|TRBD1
TGTGCCAGCAGCTTGCCGGGACAGGGGGCGTTTGGCTACACCTTC
CASSLPGQGAFGYTF
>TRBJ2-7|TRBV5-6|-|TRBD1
TGTGCCAGCAGCTTGATTCAGCGAGGGGGCCGGTACGAGCAGTACTTC
CASSLIQRGGRYEQYF
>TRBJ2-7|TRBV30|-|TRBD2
TGTGCCTGGAGGACTTTCGGGGGGGCGGTGCAGTACTTC
CAWRTFGGAVQYF
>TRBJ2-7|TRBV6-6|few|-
TGTGCCAGCAGGGACCTATACGAGCAGTACTTC
CASRDLYEQYF
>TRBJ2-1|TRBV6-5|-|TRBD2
TGTGCCAGCAGTTACTCACTAGCGGGGGGGCCCCCCGAGCAGTTCTTC
CASSYSLAGGPPEQFF
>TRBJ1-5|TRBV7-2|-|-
TGTGCCAGCAGCTTAGGAGTTGGGGGAGGTCAGCCCCAGCATTTT
CASSLGVGGGQPQHF
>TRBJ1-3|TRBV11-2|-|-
TGTGCCAGCAGCCGGACAGAGTTTATTCCTGGAAACACCATATATTTT
CASSRTEFIPGNTIYF
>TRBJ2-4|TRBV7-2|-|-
TGTGCCAGCAGCCAGGGGAGAGGTTGGAACATTCAGTACTTC
CASSQGRGWNIQYF
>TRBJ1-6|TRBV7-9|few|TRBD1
TGTGCCAGCAGCTGGGACCGGGACAGGGTTAATTCACCCCTCCACTTT
CASSWDRDRVNSPLHF